Listed here are 26 T cell receptor beta chains from one sample, sequenced in a study of blood T cell repertoires in COVID-19. This table comes from immunoSEQ multiplex PCR, and its TCRdb copy is limited to in-frame clones, with some not included. The table lists 300,000 to 450,000 clones, roughly 90% of them singletons. Sequencing was done on a sample of peripheral blood. The receptors were sampled from an older woman with COVID-19, enrolled during active disease.

The gene calls are TRBV2 and TRBJ1-2; D may be TRBD1 (5 bases). With 11 bases removed from V and 7 bases from J, the gap between germline ends came to 17 bases. The CDR3 is made up of 12 amino acids. The V gene's germline CDR1 is SNHLY and CDR2 FYNNEI. In nucleotides, the CDR3 is TGTGCCTCACACTTGGGGGGTTCTGGCTACACCTTC. It specifies CASHLGGSGYTF.

The J gene is TRBJ1-1, the V gene TRBV5-1; 11 bases are a match to TRBD1. Germline V gene data show CDR1 as SGHRS and CDR2 as YFSETQ. V shed 4 bases, J shed 8 bases, and the junction held 13 bases outside the gene matches. This CDR3 contains 16 residues. This CDR3 reads CASSPVTGQGVAEAFF. The CDR3, as DNA: TGCGCCAGCAGCCCTGTAACGGGACAGGGGGTGGCGGAAGCTTTCTTT. Full variable domain (missing parts from reference TRBV5-1 and TRBJ1-1): KAGVTQTPRYLIKTRGQQVTLSCSPISGHRSVSWYQQTPGQGLQFLFEYFSETQRNKGNFPGRFSGRQFSNSRSEMNVSTLELGDSALYLCASSPVTGQGVAEAFFGQGTRLTVV.

The rearrangement links TRBV5-8 to TRBJ1-5; 7 nucleotides line up with TRBD1. The junction had 7 bases not matched to a gene; V was cut back by 4 bases and J by 3 bases. Germline-derived CDR1 and CDR2 are SGHTS and YDEGEE. This CDR3 spans 15 amino acids. The CDR3 sequence is CASSLGQRINQPQHF. The CDR3 DNA reads TGTGCCAGCAGCCTGGGACAGCGAATCAATCAGCCCCAGCATTTT.

This clone was detected only a few times. This chain links TRBV27 with TRBJ1-2; D unclear. Germline CDR1 reads MNHEY; CDR2 reads SMNVEV (reference sequence). The CDR3 is 14 amino acids. V gave up 2 bases and J gave up 5 bases, with 12 bases separating them. CDR3 residues: CASSLGAPAYGYTF. In DNA, the CDR3 is TGTGCCAGCAGTTTAGGTGCGCCCGCATATGGCTACACCTTC.

The rearrangement uses TRBV18 and TRBJ1-5, with TRBD1 identical over 10 bases. V lost 2 bases to trimming and J lost 6 bases; unmatched junction nucleotides: 10. This CDR3 comprises 17 residues. Per germline, CDR1 KGHSH and CDR2 LQKENI. The chain's CDR3 is CASSPSGTGVEGQPQHF. CDR3 sequence (DNA): TGTGCCAGCTCACCATCCGGGACAGGGGTCGAGGGTCAGCCCCAGCATTTT.

V gene TRBV5-3 combines with J gene TRBJ2-5; TRBD1 is a possible D gene (6 bases). TRBV5-3 falls under the ORF class, with uncertain function. V was cut by 9 bases and J by 9 bases, with 21 bases left in between. The CDR3 consists of 13 residues. CDR3 sequence (DNA): TGTGCCATAAGAGGGGGTCCAGGGGAGCCCCAGTACTTC. It translates to CAIRGGPGEPQYF.

The chain carries TRBV5-5 and TRBJ1-1; perhaps TRBD1 as D (5 bases). The germline V gene has CDR1 SGHKS and CDR2 YYEKEE (reference sequence). This CDR3 is built from 13 residues. Trimming cost V 5 bases and J 1 base, with 9 bases left between them. CDR3 protein: CASSLQENTEAFF. The CDR3 DNA reads as TGTGCCAGCAGTTTACAGGAGAACACTGAAGCTTTCTTT.

The chain combines TRBV27 with TRBJ2-3; D gene unclear. The CDR3 extends over 14 amino acids. V gave up 6 bases and J gave up 2 bases, with 12 bases separating them. CDR1 and CDR2 from the germline V gene are MNHEY and SMNVEV (reference sequence). The CDR3 region has the DNA TGTGCCAGCAGCCCGGAGAGTTACACAGATACGCAGTATTTT. It encodes CASSPESYTDTQYF.

The chain employs TRBV4-1 and TRBJ2-7, with unresolved D. V was pared by 5 bases and J by 0 bases, with 8 bases between. This CDR3 region has 13 residues. The V gene's germline CDR1 is MGHRA and CDR2 YSYEKL. In DNA, the CDR3 is TGCGCCAGCAGCTCCCCCAGCTCCTACGAGCAGTACTTC. Amino acids: CASSSPSSYEQYF.

V and J are TRBV28 and TRBJ1-2; D is perhaps TRBD1 (5 bases). The CDR3 is 12 residues long. Between the trimmed V and J ends, which lost 5 bases and 4 bases, there was a span of 8 bases. Germline V gene lookup returns CDR1 MDHEN and CDR2 SYDVKM. DNA of the CDR3: TGTGCCAGCAGTGGGGGGATCTATGGCTACACCTTC. Its translation is CASSGGIYGYTF.

This sequence joins TRBV6-5 and TRBJ1-3; no clear D gene. The CDR3 is 14 residues long. V was cut by 1 base and J by 3 bases, with 7 bases left in between. Per the germline V gene, CDR1 is MNHEY and CDR2 is SVGAGI. The CDR3 DNA sequence: TGTGCCAGCAGTTACTTCCGTAGTGGAAACACCATATATTTT. Its protein is CASSYFRSGNTIYF.

Here the CDR3 DNA reads TGTGCCAGCTCGCTGGGACAGGGGGTCACTGAAGCTTTCTTT. As protein: CASSLGQGVTEAFF. J is TRBJ1-1 and V is TRBV18, with 11 bases fitting TRBD1. Germline-derived CDR1 and CDR2 are KGHSH and LQKENI. There are 14 residues in the CDR3. Trimming took 6 bases from V and 4 from J; bases not matched to a gene: 4.

The V gene is TRBV6-5, the J gene TRBJ1-2, with D possibly TRBD1 on 5 matching bases. Trimming shortened V by 6 bases and J by 8 bases, and 16 bases separated the two germline ends. Per the germline V gene, CDR1 is MNHEY and CDR2 is SVGAGI. CDR3 size: 13 residues. The CDR3 reads CASSPGGVRGYTF. The CDR3 DNA reads TGTGCCAGCAGCCCGGGGGGGGTGAGGGGCTACACCTTC.

In this sample, this clone turned up a few times. The chain employs TRBV2 and TRBJ1-2; 7 nucleotides align to TRBD1. The CDR3 has 14 residues. V shed 9 bases and J 8 bases; nucleotides not matched to a gene: 15. From germline, CDR1 is SNHLY and CDR2 FYNNEI. The CDR3 spells CASGRDSIQGGYTF. The CDR3 DNA follows: TGTGCCAGTGGTAGGGACAGTATACAAGGGGGCTACACCTTC. Filled out from reference TRBV2 and TRBJ1-2, the complete variable domain reads EPEVTQTPSHQVTQMGQEVILRCVPISNHLYFYWYRQILGQKVEFLVSFYNNEISEKSEIFDDQFSVERPDGSNFTLKIRSTKLEDSAMYFCASGRDSIQGGYTFGSGTRLTVV.

V gene TRBV7-2 combines with J gene TRBJ2-7; 7 positions match TRBD1. The junction had 5 bases not matched to a gene; V was cut back by 2 bases and J by 1 base. The CDR3 is 15 residues long. Germline V gene sequence: CDR1 SGHTA, CDR2 FQGNSA. In DNA form, the CDR3 reads TGTGCCAGCAGCTTATTGGGACAGCTTTCCTACGAGCAGTACTTC. Its translation is CASSLLGQLSYEQYF.

This chain links TRBV9 with TRBJ1-1; 9 bases match TRBD1. Trimming at V came to 4 bases and at J to 1 base, leaving 8 bases not matched to a gene. The CDR3 totals 16 residues. Germline V lookup: CDR1 SGDLS, CDR2 YYNGEE. The CDR3 region is CASSPRDRETNTEAFF. CDR3 nucleotides: TGTGCCAGCAGCCCGAGGGACAGGGAAACGAACACTGAAGCTTTCTTT.

Only one count was recorded for this clone. This rearrangement joins TRBV28 to TRBJ2-6; D is possibly TRBD1 (6 bases). CDR3 length equals 17 residues. Germline-derived CDR1 and CDR2 are MDHEN and SYDVKM. V was trimmed by 5 bases and J by 1 base, leaving 15 bases between them. CDR3 in amino acids: CASSHRVGGSGANVLTF. CDR3 bases: TGTGCCAGCAGTCACAGGGTTGGGGGTTCTGGGGCCAACGTCCTGACTTTC.

The V and J genes are TRBV18 and TRBJ1-1; 7 bases line up with TRBD1. The V and J ends lost 3 bases and 12 bases, in that order; junction bases with no gene match: 10. Germline CDR1 KGHSH, CDR2 LQKENI. This CDR3 spans 13 amino acids. CDR3 bases: TGTGCCAGCTCACCCGAAGACTCAGGGGGGACTTTCTTT. It specifies CASSPEDSGGTFF.

The chain uses TRBV5-1 and TRBJ2-5; 11 bases agree with TRBD2. V shed 1 base and J 9 bases; nucleotides not matched to a gene: 5. The CDR3 runs 14 residues. Germline V lookup: CDR1 SGHRS, CDR2 YFSETQ. The CDR3 spells CASSLPLAGGSQYF. In DNA form, the CDR3 reads TGCGCCAGCAGCTTGCCCCTAGCGGGAGGCTCCCAGTACTTC.

As concerns this clone: The same CDR3 can be traced to other DNA sequences in this sample. The chain uses TRBV18 and TRBJ2-7; 8 nucleotides agree with TRBD1. In germline, CDR1 is KGHSH, CDR2 LQKENI. The CDR3 contains 13 residues. J was trimmed by 3 bases and V by 3 bases; bases with no gene match: 1. The CDR3 sequence is CASSPTGGYEQYF. The CDR3 DNA is TGTGCCAGCTCACCTACAGGGGGCTACGAGCAGTACTTC.

The chain recombines TRBV12-3 or TRBV12-4 with TRBJ1-2, with 7 bases matching TRBD1. The CDR3 is made up of 13 amino acids. The V segment lost 5 bases and the J segment 4 bases; nucleotides outside the gene matches: 4. The CDR3 region has the DNA TGTGCCAGCAGTACGGGACAGATCTATGGCTACACCTTC. As protein: CASSTGQIYGYTF.

This clone was picked up one time. V and J are TRBV7-9 and TRBJ1-5; D uncertain. CDR1 is SEHNR, CDR2 FQNEAQ, per germline (reference sequence). Between the trimmed V and J ends, which lost 1 base and 9 bases, there was a span of 13 bases. CDR3 size: 14 residues. Here the CDR3 reads CASSLGAVEGPQHF. Written as DNA, the CDR3 is TGTGCCAGCAGCTTAGGAGCGGTGGAAGGGCCCCAGCATTTT. The whole variable domain, remainder taken from reference TRBV7-9 and TRBJ1-5, is DTGVSQNPRHKITKRGQNVTFRCDPISEHNRLYWYRQTLGQGPEFLTYFQNEAQLEKSRLLSDRFSAERPKGSFSTLEIQRTEQGDSAMYLCASSLGAVEGPQHFGDGTRLSIL.

This clone was detected a few times. This chain uses TRBV28 with TRBJ1-2; 10 nucleotides align to TRBD1. CDR3 length: 14 amino acids. Germline CDR1 reads MDHEN; CDR2 reads SYDVKM. Unmatched junction bases numbered 7, after V lost 8 bases and J lost 4 bases. CDR3 sequence (DNA): TGTGCCAGCTGGGAGGGGACAGGGGCCTATGGCTACACCTTC. Translating gives CASWEGTGAYGYTF.

In its sample, this clone was seen a few times. The genes are TRBV27 and TRBJ1-1; 7 nucleotides align to TRBD1. Germline CDR1 reads MNHEY; CDR2 reads SMNVEV (reference sequence). The CDR3 consists of 16 residues. Trimming cost V 1 base and J 0 bases; bases outside gene matches: 5. As DNA, the CDR3 is TGTGCCAGCAGTTTATGGGCAGGGGGGCTGAACACTGAAGCTTTCTTT. It encodes CASSLWAGGLNTEAFF.

The V gene is TRBV5-4, the J gene TRBJ2-5, with TRBD2 matching 9 bases. Trimming took 0 bases from V and 1 from J; bases not matched to a gene: 4. Per germline, CDR1 SGHNT and CDR2 YYREEE (reference sequence). The CDR3 contains 16 residues. The CDR3: CASSLGSSGAQETQYF. The CDR3 DNA is TGTGCCAGCAGCTTGGGGTCTAGCGGGGCCCAAGAGACCCAGTACTTC.

V and J are TRBV3-1 (or the pseudogene TRBV3-2) and TRBJ2-5; 7 bases align to TRBD2. The length of the CDR3 is 14 residues. The V gene end was trimmed by 3 bases and the J gene end by 5 bases; junction bases not matched to a gene: 6. Germline CDR1 and CDR2: LGHDT and YNNKEL (reference sequence). The CDR3 nucleotides are TGTGCCAGCAGCCACAGCGGGGCCGAGGAGACCCAGTACTTC. Translated, it gives CASSHSGAEETQYF.